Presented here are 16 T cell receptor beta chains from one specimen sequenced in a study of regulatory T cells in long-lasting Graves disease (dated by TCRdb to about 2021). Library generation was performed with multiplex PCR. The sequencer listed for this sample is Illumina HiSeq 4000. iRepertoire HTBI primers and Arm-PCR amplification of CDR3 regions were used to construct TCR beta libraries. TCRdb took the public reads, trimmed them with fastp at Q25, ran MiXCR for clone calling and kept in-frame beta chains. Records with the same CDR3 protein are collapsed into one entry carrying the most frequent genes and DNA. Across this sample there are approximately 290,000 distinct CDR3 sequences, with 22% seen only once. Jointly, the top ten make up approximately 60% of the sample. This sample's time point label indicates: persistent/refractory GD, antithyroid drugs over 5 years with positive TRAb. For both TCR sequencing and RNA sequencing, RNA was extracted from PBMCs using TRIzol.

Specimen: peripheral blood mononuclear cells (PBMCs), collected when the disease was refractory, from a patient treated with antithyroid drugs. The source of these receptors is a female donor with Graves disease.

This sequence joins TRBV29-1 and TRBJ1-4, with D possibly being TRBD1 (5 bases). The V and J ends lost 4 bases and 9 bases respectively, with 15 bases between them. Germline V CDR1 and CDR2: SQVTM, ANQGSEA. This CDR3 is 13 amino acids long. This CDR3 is CSVGGGTSQKLFF. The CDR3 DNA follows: TGCAGCGTTGGTGGCGGGACGTCCCAAAAACTGTTTTTT.

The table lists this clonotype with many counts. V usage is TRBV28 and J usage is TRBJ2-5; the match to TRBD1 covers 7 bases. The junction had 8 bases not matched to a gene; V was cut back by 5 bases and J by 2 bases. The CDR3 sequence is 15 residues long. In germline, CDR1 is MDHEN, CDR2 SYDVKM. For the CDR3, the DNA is TGTGCCAGCAGTCCGACAGGGATAGGACAAGAGACCCAGTACTTC. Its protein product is CASSPTGIGQETQYF. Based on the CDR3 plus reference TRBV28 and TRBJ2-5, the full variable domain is DVKVTQSSRYLVKRTGEKVFLECVQDMDHENMFWYRQDPGLGLRLIYFSYDVKMKEKGDIPEGYSVSREKKERFSLILESASTNQTSMYLCASSPTGIGQETQYFGPGTRLLVL.

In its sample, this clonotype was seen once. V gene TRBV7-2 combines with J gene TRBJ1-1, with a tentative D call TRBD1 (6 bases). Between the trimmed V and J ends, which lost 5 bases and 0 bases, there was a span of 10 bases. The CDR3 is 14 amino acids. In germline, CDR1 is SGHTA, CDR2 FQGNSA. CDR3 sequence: CASSKQGLNTEAFF. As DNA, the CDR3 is TGTGCCAGCAGCAAACAGGGCTTGAACACTGAAGCTTTCTTT.

In nucleotides, the CDR3 is TGTGCCAGTAGTATGGCAGGGGGCATGGCAGATACGCAGTATTTT. Residues: CASSMAGGMADTQYF. V gene TRBV19 combines with J gene TRBJ2-3; the match to TRBD1 covers 8 bases. In germline, CDR1 is LNHDA, CDR2 SQIVND (reference sequence). The CDR3 contains 15 residues. V gave up 3 bases and J gave up 4 bases; unmatched junction bases: 6.

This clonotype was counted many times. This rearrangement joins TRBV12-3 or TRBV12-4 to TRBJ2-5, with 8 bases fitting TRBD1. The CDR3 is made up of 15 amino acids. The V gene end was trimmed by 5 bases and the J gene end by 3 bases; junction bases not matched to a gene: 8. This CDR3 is CASSTNQGAEETQYF. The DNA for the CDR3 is TGTGCCAGCAGTACAAACCAGGGGGCTGAAGAGACCCAGTACTTC.

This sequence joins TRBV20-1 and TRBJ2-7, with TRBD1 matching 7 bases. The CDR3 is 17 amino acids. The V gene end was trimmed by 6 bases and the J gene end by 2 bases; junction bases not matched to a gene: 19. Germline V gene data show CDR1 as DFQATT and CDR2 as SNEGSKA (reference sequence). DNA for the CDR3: TGCAGTGCCCGAGGGACAGAACTCAAACAAAACACCTACGAGCAGTACTTC. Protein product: CSARGTELKQNTYEQYF.

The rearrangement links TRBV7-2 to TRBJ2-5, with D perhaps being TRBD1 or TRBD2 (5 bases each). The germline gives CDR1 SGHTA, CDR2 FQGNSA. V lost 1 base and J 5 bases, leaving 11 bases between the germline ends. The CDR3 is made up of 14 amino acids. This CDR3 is CASSLVGGEETQYF. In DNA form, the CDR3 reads TGTGCCAGCAGCTTAGTTGGGGGAGAGGAGACCCAGTACTTC.

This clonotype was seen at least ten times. The CDR3, as DNA: TGCAGTGCTAGAGATGAGAGGGCAGGAACCTACGAGCAGTACTTC. Its translation is CSARDERAGTYEQYF. The rearrangement joins TRBV20-1 to TRBJ2-7; D might be TRBD2 (5 bases). CDR1 is DFQATT and CDR2 is SNEGSKA in the germline V gene (reference sequence). Deletions cut 0 bases from V and 2 bases from J, with 14 bases between. The CDR3 totals 15 residues.

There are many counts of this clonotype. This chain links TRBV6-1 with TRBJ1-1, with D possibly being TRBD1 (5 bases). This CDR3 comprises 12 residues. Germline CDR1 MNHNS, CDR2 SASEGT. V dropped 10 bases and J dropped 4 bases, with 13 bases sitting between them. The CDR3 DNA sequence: TGTGCCATCTCAGGGTGGACCACTGAAGCTTTCTTT. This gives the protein CAISGWTTEAFF.

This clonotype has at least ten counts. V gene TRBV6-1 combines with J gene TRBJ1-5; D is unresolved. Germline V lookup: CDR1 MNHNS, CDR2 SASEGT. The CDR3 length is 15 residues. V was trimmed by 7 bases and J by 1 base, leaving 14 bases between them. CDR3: CASTWRWGSNQPQHF. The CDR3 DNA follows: TGTGCCAGCACCTGGAGGTGGGGAAGCAATCAGCCCCAGCATTTT.

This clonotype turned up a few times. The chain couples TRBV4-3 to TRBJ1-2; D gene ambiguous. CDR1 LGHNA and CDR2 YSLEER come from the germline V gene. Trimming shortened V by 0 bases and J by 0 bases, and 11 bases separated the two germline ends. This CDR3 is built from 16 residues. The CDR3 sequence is CASSQDLSGANYGYTF. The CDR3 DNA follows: TGCGCCAGCAGCCAAGACCTATCTGGAGCTAACTATGGCTACACCTTC.

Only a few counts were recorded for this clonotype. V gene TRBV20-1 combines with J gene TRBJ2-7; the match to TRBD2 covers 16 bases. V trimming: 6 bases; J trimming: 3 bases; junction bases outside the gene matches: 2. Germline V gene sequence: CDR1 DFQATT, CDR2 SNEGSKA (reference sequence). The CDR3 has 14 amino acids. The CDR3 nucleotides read TGCAGTGCGGGACTAGCGGGAGGGGGCTACGAGCAGTACTTC. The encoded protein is CSAGLAGGGYEQYF.

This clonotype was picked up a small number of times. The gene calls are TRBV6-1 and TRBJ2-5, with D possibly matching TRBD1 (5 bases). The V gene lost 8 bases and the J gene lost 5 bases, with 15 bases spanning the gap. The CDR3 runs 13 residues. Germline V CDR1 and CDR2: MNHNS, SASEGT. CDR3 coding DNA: TGTGCCAGCGTCCAGGGTGCGCGGGAGACCCAGTACTTC. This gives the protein CASVQGARETQYF.

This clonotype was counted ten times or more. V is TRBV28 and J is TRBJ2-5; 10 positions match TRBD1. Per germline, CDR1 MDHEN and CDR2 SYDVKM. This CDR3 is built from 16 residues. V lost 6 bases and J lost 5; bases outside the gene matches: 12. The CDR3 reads CASSHRPGTGEETQYF. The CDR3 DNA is TGTGCCAGCAGCCACAGACCCGGGACAGGGGAGGAGACCCAGTACTTC.

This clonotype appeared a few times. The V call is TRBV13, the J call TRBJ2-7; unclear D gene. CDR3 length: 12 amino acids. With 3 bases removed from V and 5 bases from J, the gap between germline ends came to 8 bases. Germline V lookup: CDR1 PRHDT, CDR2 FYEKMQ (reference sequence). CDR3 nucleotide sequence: TGTGCCAGCAGCTTGTTCCGGAACGAGCAGTACTTC. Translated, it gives CASSLFRNEQYF.

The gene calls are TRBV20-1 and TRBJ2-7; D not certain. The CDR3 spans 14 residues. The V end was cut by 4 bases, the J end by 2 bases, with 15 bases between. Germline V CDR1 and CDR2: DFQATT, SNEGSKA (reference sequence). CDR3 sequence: CSATPLSQPYEQYF. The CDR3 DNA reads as TGCAGTGCTACCCCGCTCTCCCAGCCCTACGAGCAGTACTTC.